The clone carrying this T cell receptor (beta chain) was found once. A junction boundary mismatches the germline segment, possibly from a read error. The sample is drawn from a study of blood T cells in healthy people across ages. Combining a sample-barcoded 5' primer with a J-beta primer mix, a second PCR ran for about 7 to 11 cycles. One entry per CDR3 protein results from TCRdb running MiXCR on the 5' RACE reads. In the table there are roughly 800,000 distinct CDR3 sequences, roughly 64% of which are singletons. Germline CDR1 SSHAT, CDR2 FNYEAQ (reference sequence). The CDR3 sequence is 13 residues long.

The chain is built from TRBV7-7 and TRBJ2-3, with TRBD2 as a possible D gene (5 bases). Sequenced material: blood. The source is a man between 25 and 39 years old in good health. Written as DNA, the CDR3 is TGTGCTAGCAGCTTATGGACTGGAGATACGCAGTATTTT. Translating gives CASSLWTGDTQYF.